This T cell receptor beta chain derives from a study of blood T cell repertoires in COVID-19. In the study overall: Italy, Spain and the United States were the sources of the convalescent and acute COVID-19 samples.

As handled by the study authors: Reference gene primer amplification yielded estimated nucleated cell counts. Clones were sequenced by immunoSEQ multiplex PCR, and TCRdb holds only the in-frame ones, with some missing. Clone size and the V and J calls come from that table; the DNA yielded D and trimming. The table shows around 300,000 clones, with around nine tenths occurring only once. The J segment lost 4 bases and the V segment lost 3 bases, leaving 9 bases of the junction unmatched. The CDR3 is 16 amino acids. CDR1 is MDHEN, CDR2 SYDVKM, per germline. This sequence originates from an older woman in a cohort exposed to, infected with or recovered from COVID-19 (not recorded which). The sequenced sample was PBMCs or T cells enriched from blood (not recorded which). V is TRBV28 and J is TRBJ1-2; 9 bases fit TRBD1. The CDR3 sequence: CASSFLGTGRSYGYTF. CDR3 DNA sequence: TGTGCCAGCAGTTTTTTGGGGACAGGGAGGTCCTATGGCTACACCTTC.